The 32 T cell receptor beta chains below come from one sample, sequenced in a study of control samples from healthy donors and cancer patients. The protocol was immunoSEQ multiplex PCR, while the TCRdb copy is restricted to in-frame clones and leaves out a portion. The data show around 84,000 clones, 91% seen once. The sequenced sample consisted of blood. The receptors were gathered from a man in his thirties or forties in good health.

This sequence joins TRBV27 and TRBJ2-3; unclear D gene. Trimming took off 4 bases at V and 7 bases at J, with 21 bases between the two ends. Germline-derived CDR1 and CDR2 are MNHEY and SMNVEV (reference sequence). The length of the CDR3 is 16 residues. In DNA, the CDR3 is TGTGCCAGCAGTTGGAAAGGCCCCCGATACGATTATACGCAGTATTTT. Its protein product is CASSWKGPRYDYTQYF.

The genes are TRBV30 and TRBJ1-3, with 11 nucleotides matching TRBD1. The CDR3 covers 16 residues. Germline CDR1 reads GTSNPN; CDR2 reads SVGIG (reference sequence). Trimming took 2 bases from V and 9 from J; bases not matched to a gene: 12. CDR3 nucleotides: TGTGCCTGGAGTCGGGGGGACAGGGGGTATCCGGCCACCATATATTTT. This sequence encodes CAWSRGDRGYPATIYF.

This clone was found once. The J gene is TRBJ1-2, the V gene TRBV3-1 (or the pseudogene TRBV3-2); no clear D gene. Germline V gene data show CDR1 as LGHDT and CDR2 as YNNKEL (reference sequence). This CDR3 has 13 residues. With 4 bases removed from V and 8 bases from J, the gap between germline ends came to 14 bases. The CDR3 coding sequence is TGTGCCAGCAGCCTTCTCTCTGAAGTAGGCTACACCTTC. Its protein is CASSLLSEVGYTF.

The chain uses TRBV5-1 and TRBJ2-7; 11 positions match TRBD2. This CDR3 has 16 amino acids. V shed 5 bases and J 5 bases; nucleotides not matched to a gene: 12. CDR1 and CDR2 (germline): SGHRS, YFSETQ. The chain's CDR3 is CASRSEATSGSNEQYF. The CDR3 nucleotides are TGCGCCAGCAGATCGGAAGCAACTAGCGGGAGTAACGAGCAGTACTTC. The variable domain in full, with the rest retrieved from reference TRBV5-1 and TRBJ2-7, is KAGVTQTPRYLIKTRGQQVTLSCSPISGHRSVSWYQQTPGQGLQFLFEYFSETQRNKGNFPGRFSGRQFSNSRSEMNVSTLELGDSALYLCASRSEATSGSNEQYFGPGTRLTVT.

J is TRBJ1-2 and V is TRBV5-1; D is ambiguous. Germline CDR1 is SGHRS and CDR2 is YFSETQ. V was clipped by 4 bases and J by 7 bases, with 17 bases between them. The CDR3 has 14 amino acids. The CDR3 spells CASSEDRFAAGYTF. The DNA of the CDR3 is TGCGCCAGCAGCGAGGACCGATTCGCCGCTGGCTACACCTTC.

The gene calls are TRBV4-3 and TRBJ1-3; 9 positions agree with TRBD1. The germline V gene has CDR1 LGHNA and CDR2 YSLEER. The J segment lost 3 bases and the V segment lost 4 bases, leaving 4 bases of the junction unmatched. CDR3 length equals 15 residues. CDR3 region: CASSRQGESGNTIYF. CDR3 nucleotide sequence: TGCGCCAGCAGCCGACAGGGGGAAAGTGGAAACACCATATATTTT.

This chain links TRBV7-2 with TRBJ2-7, with TRBD1 matching 8 bases. V lost 4 bases to trimming and J lost 4 bases; unmatched junction nucleotides: 9. Germline CDR1 is SGHTA and CDR2 is FQGNSA. There are 15 residues in the CDR3. CDR3 in DNA: TGTGCCAGCAGCTCAGGACAGGGTGAAAGTTACGAGCAGTACTTC. This encodes CASSSGQGESYEQYF. The whole variable domain, filled in from reference TRBV7-2 and TRBJ2-7, reads GAGVSQSPSNKVTEKGKDVELRCDPISGHTALYWYRQSLGQGLEFLIYFQGNSAPDKSGLPSDRFSAERTGGSVSTLTIQRTQQEDSAVYLCASSSGQGESYEQYFGPGTRLTVT.

The V call is TRBV30, the J call TRBJ2-2; tentatively, D is TRBD1 (6 bases). The CDR3 spans 11 residues. V lost 5 bases and J 5 bases, leaving 6 bases between the germline ends. CDR1 GTSNPN and CDR2 SVGIG come from the germline V gene (reference sequence). CDR3 sequence: CAWQGTGELFF. Here the CDR3 DNA reads TGTGCCTGGCAGGGGACCGGGGAGCTGTTTTTT.

The chain has TRBV13 and TRBJ2-7; TRBD1 matches 9 bases. CDR3 length: 15 residues. From germline, CDR1 is PRHDT and CDR2 FYEKMQ (reference sequence). V dropped 5 bases and J dropped 1; count of bases not matched to a gene: 6. The DNA of the CDR3 is TGTGCCAGCAGCCCGGGACAGGGTGTGTCCTACGAGCAGTACTTC. Protein product: CASSPGQGVSYEQYF.

The V call is TRBV12-3 or TRBV12-4, the J call TRBJ2-7; D gene unclear. The CDR3 spans 13 residues. V shed 1 base and J shed 2 bases, with 6 bases lying between them. The CDR3, as DNA: TGTGCCAGCAGTTTAGACTGGGCCTACGAGCAGTACTTC. It is translated as CASSLDWAYEQYF.

DNA of the CDR3: TGTGCCAGCAGGGGCGAAGATCGAGGCACCATATATTTT. Translation gives CASRGEDRGTIYF. The V and J genes are TRBV9 and TRBJ1-3; D is uncertain. V was cut by 5 bases and J by 9 bases, with 15 bases left in between. This CDR3 has 13 residues. Germline CDR1 and CDR2: SGDLS and YYNGEE.

This clone was counted once. V and J are TRBV11-1 and TRBJ2-7; D tentatively fits TRBD1 or TRBD2 (5 bases each). CDR3 length: 14 amino acids. Germline lookup yields CDR1 SGHAT and CDR2 FQDESV (reference sequence). V shed 5 bases and J shed 3 bases, with 14 bases lying between them. The CDR3 DNA sequence: TGTGCCAGCAGCCCCGGGACCGCCAACTACGAGCAGTACTTC. It yields the protein CASSPGTANYEQYF. The variable domain in full, completed from reference TRBV11-1 and TRBJ2-7, reads EAEVAQSPRYKITEKSQAVAFWCDPISGHATLYWYRQILGQGPELLVQFQDESVVDDSQLPKDRFSAERLKGVDSTLKIQPAELGDSAMYLCASSPGTANYEQYFGPGTRLTVT.

The chain carries TRBV9 and TRBJ1-1, with D tentatively TRBD1 (6 bases). CDR3 length equals 14 residues. Deletions cut 0 bases from V and 7 bases from J, with 13 bases between. CDR1 is SGDLS and CDR2 is YYNGEE in the germline V gene. CDR3 nucleotide sequence: TGTGCCAGCAGCGTAGGGGACATTAATTATGAAGCTTTCTTT. This sequence encodes CASSVGDINYEAFF.

The chain recombines TRBV5-1 with TRBJ2-5; 15 bases agree with TRBD2. The CDR3 runs 17 residues. CDR1 and CDR2 from the germline V gene are SGHRS and YFSETQ. The junction had 4 bases not matched to a gene; V was cut back by 4 bases and J by 0 bases. The CDR3 DNA is TGCGCCAGCAGCCCGGGACTAGCGGGGGGCTACCAAGAGACCCAGTACTTC. Protein: CASSPGLAGGYQETQYF.

This clone was observed once. This rearrangement joins TRBV6-5 to TRBJ1-2; tentative D call: TRBD1 (5 bases). This CDR3 is built from 14 residues. V dropped 2 bases and J dropped 4 bases, with 11 bases sitting between them. In germline, CDR1 is MNHEY, CDR2 SVGAGI. CDR3 nucleotide sequence: TGTGCCAGCAGTTACGCCGGGGGAGTCTATGGCTACACCTTC. Amino acids: CASSYAGGVYGYTF.

The chain couples TRBV27 to TRBJ2-3; the D is unclear. Germline V gene sequence: CDR1 MNHEY, CDR2 SMNVEV (reference sequence). The CDR3 is 14 amino acids. The V end was cut by 6 bases, the J end by 0 bases, with 10 bases between. The CDR3 sequence is CASSPIVSTDTQYF. In DNA, the CDR3 is TGTGCCAGCAGCCCCATCGTTAGCACAGATACGCAGTATTTT.

The chain combines TRBV30 with TRBJ2-3; unclear D gene. The germline V gene encodes CDR1 GTSNPN and CDR2 SVGIG (reference sequence). This CDR3 spans 14 amino acids. V was clipped by 2 bases and J by 2 bases, with 11 bases between them. This chain's CDR3 is CAWSLSLLTDTQYF. The CDR3, as DNA: TGTGCCTGGAGTCTTTCCCTTCTCACAGATACGCAGTATTTT.

The V and J genes are TRBV29-1 and TRBJ2-4; D not certain. There are 15 residues in the CDR3. The V gene's germline CDR1 is SQVTM and CDR2 ANQGSEA. Trimming left V 4 bases short and J 0 bases short, with 13 bases between. The chain's CDR3 is CSVGEANLAKNIQYF. CDR3 in DNA: TGCAGCGTTGGAGAGGCCAACCTAGCCAAAAACATTCAGTACTTC.

This sequence joins TRBV6-5 and TRBJ2-7; D not certain. This CDR3 has 15 amino acids. The ends were cut back, 4 bases at V and 4 bases at J, with 17 bases in the middle. Germline V lookup: CDR1 MNHEY, CDR2 SVGAGI. CDR3 in amino acids: CASSSAPRLPYEQYF. Written as DNA, the CDR3 is TGTGCCAGCAGTTCCGCCCCCAGACTCCCTTACGAGCAGTACTTC.

J is TRBJ2-7 and V is TRBV6-5, with D possibly matching TRBD1 (6 bases). This CDR3 contains 12 residues. Trimming stripped 7 bases from V and 5 bases from J, with 12 bases between. CDR1 and CDR2 (germline): MNHEY, SVGAGI. The CDR3 loop is CASKGGGDEQYF. The CDR3, as DNA: TGTGCCAGCAAGGGTGGGGGCGACGAGCAGTACTTC.

The J gene is TRBJ2-5, the V gene TRBV19; 10 bases align to TRBD2. Germline V gene sequence: CDR1 LNHDA, CDR2 SQIVND (reference sequence). J gave up 2 bases and V 5 bases, and 2 bases lay outside the gene matches. The CDR3 has 14 residues. In DNA form, the CDR3 reads TGTGCCAGTAGTTGGACTAGCGGACAAGAGACCCAGTACTTC. This gives the protein CASSWTSGQETQYF.

The chain combines TRBV25-1 with TRBJ2-3; possibly TRBD1 or TRBD2 for D (5 bases each). Trimming cost V 7 bases and J 2 bases, with 13 bases left between them. The length of the CDR3 is 14 residues. Germline CDR1 is MGHDK and CDR2 is SYGVNS. The CDR3 sequence is CASKGRGATDTQYF. The CDR3, as DNA: TGTGCCAGCAAGGGGAGAGGGGCCACAGATACGCAGTATTTT.

The CDR3 DNA reads as TGTGCCAGCAGCCATCCAATCAGGCGGATGAACACTGAAGCTTTCTTT. Translated, it gives CASSHPIRRMNTEAFF. V and J are TRBV3-1 (or the pseudogene TRBV3-2) and TRBJ1-1; D is undetermined. V was shortened by 3 bases and J by 0 bases, with 14 bases between the two germline ends. The CDR3 runs to 16 residues. The germline CDR1 and CDR2 sequences are LGHDT and YNNKEL (reference sequence).

The chain carries TRBV14 and TRBJ2-1, with unresolved D. V lost 1 base and J 2 bases, leaving 3 bases between the germline ends. CDR1 and CDR2 (germline): SGHDN, FVKESK. There are 13 residues in the CDR3. The CDR3 DNA reads as TGTGCCAGCAGCCAAGTGGCCTACAATGAGCAGTTCTTC. Protein product: CASSQVAYNEQFF.

The rearrangement joins TRBV29-1 to TRBJ1-1; tentatively, D is TRBD1 (5 bases). V shed 7 bases and J shed 3 bases, with 12 bases lying between them. This CDR3 has 12 amino acids. Germline V gene sequence: CDR1 SQVTM, CDR2 ANQGSEA. CDR3 region: CSAPLGDTEAFF. The DNA for the CDR3 is TGCAGCGCCCCGCTAGGGGACACTGAAGCTTTCTTT.

The chain links TRBV21-1 to TRBJ2-7; the D call of TRBD1 is as the table states it, not checked on the DNA. TRBV21-1 is designated a pseudogene. This CDR3 spans 14 amino acids. This CDR3 is CASSKGGDRLGQYF. The CDR3 nucleotides are TGTGCCAGCAGCAAAGGGGGGGACAGATTGGGGCAGTACTTC.

CDR3 region: CASSSDMTNEQFF. For the CDR3, the DNA is TGTGCCAGCAGCTCAGACATGACCAATGAGCAGTTCTTC. The chain couples TRBV6-4 to TRBJ2-1, with D unclear. CDR1 and CDR2 from the germline V gene are MRHNA and SNTAGT. CDR3 length equals 13 residues. V dropped 6 bases and J dropped 6 bases, with 12 bases sitting between them.

The genes are TRBV5-4 and TRBJ2-3; maybe TRBD2 (6 bases). From germline, CDR1 is SGHNT and CDR2 YYREEE (reference sequence). Trimming took off 2 bases at V and 3 bases at J, with 10 bases between the two ends. CDR3 length: 14 residues. CDR3 nucleotides: TGTGCCAGCAGCTTTGGGGGGTCGACAGATACGCAGTATTTT. Encoded protein: CASSFGGSTDTQYF.

The rearrangement joins TRBV18 to TRBJ1-2; D is undetermined. Trimming stripped 5 bases from V and 8 bases from J, with 12 bases between. The CDR3 extends over 12 amino acids. In germline, CDR1 is KGHSH, CDR2 LQKENI. Here the CDR3 reads CASSVAERGYTF. DNA of the CDR3: TGTGCCAGCTCAGTGGCCGAGCGGGGCTACACCTTC. Full variable domain (remainder filled in from reference TRBV18 and TRBJ1-2): NAGVMQNPRHLVRRRGQEARLRCSPMKGHSHVYWYRQLPEEGLKFMVYLQKENIIDESGMPKERFSAEFPKEGPSILRIQQVVRGDSAAYFCASSVAERGYTFGSGTRLTVV.

This sequence joins TRBV7-3 and TRBJ2-2, with TRBD1 matching over 8 bases. V shed 3 bases and J 7 bases; nucleotides not matched to a gene: 10. Per germline, CDR1 SGHTA and CDR2 FQGTGA. The CDR3 has 16 amino acids. CDR3 in DNA: TGTGCCAGCAGCTTCAGAGACAGGGGCGCGGGCGGGGAGCTGTTTTTT. This encodes CASSFRDRGAGGELFF.

V usage is TRBV20-1 and J usage is TRBJ2-1, with D unresolved. Trimming left V 2 bases short and J 4 bases short, with 3 bases between. Germline V lookup: CDR1 DFQATT, CDR2 SNEGSKA (reference sequence). This CDR3 spans 11 amino acids. The CDR3 loop reads CSARRYNEQFF. The DNA for the CDR3 is TGCAGTGCTAGAAGGTACAATGAGCAGTTCTTC.

This chain joins TRBV30 and TRBJ1-3, with D perhaps TRBD1 (6 bases). V was clipped by 0 bases and J by 3 bases, with 12 bases between them. The CDR3 sequence is 15 residues long. Germline V CDR1 and CDR2: GTSNPN, SVGIG (reference sequence). The CDR3 DNA follows: TGTGCCTGGAGTGTAGGCAGGGGAAGTGGAAACACCATATATTTT. Its translation is CAWSVGRGSGNTIYF.